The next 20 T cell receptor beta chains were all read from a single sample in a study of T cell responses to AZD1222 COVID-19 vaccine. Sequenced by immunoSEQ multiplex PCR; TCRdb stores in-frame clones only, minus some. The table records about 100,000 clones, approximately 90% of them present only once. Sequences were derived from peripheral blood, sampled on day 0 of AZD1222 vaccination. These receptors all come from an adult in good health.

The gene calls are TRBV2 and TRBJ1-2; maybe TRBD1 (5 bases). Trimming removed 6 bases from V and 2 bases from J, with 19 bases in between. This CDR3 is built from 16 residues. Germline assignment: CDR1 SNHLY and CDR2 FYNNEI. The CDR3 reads CASRGVKTELNYGYTF. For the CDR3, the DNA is TGTGCCAGCAGAGGTGTTAAGACAGAACTAAACTATGGCTACACCTTC.

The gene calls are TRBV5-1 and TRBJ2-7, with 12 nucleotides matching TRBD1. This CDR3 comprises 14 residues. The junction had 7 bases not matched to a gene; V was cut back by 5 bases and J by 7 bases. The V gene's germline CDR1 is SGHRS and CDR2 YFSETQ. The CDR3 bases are TGCGCCAGCAGGTGGAGGGACAGGGGGCGTGAGCAGTACTTC. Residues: CASRWRDRGREQYF.

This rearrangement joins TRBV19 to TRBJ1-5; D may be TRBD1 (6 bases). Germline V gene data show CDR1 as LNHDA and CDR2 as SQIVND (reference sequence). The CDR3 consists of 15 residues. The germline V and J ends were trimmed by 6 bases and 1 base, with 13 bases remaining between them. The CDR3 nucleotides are TGTGCCAGTAGGGTGACAGGAGGAAGCAATCAGCCCCAGCATTTT. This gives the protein CASRVTGGSNQPQHF.

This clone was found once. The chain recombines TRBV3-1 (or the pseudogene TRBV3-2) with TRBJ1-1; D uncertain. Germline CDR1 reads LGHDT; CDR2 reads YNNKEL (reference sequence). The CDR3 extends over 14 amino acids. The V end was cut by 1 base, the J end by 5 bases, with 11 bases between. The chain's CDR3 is CASSQVFAGTEAFF. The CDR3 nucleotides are TGTGCCAGCAGCCAAGTGTTTGCGGGAACTGAAGCTTTCTTT.

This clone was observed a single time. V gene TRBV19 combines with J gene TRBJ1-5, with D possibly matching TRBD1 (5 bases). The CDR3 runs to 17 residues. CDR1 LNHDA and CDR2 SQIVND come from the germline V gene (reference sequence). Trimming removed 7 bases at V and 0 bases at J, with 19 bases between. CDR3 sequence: CASIAGRVANSNQPQHF. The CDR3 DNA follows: TGTGCCAGTATAGCCGGCAGGGTTGCGAATAGCAATCAGCCCCAGCATTTT.

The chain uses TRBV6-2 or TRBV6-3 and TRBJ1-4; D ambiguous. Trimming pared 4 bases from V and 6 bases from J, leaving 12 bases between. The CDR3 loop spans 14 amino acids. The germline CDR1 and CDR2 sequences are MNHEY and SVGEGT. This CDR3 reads CASSLTGWDEKLFF. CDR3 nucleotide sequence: TGTGCCAGCAGTTTAACGGGGTGGGATGAAAAACTGTTTTTT.

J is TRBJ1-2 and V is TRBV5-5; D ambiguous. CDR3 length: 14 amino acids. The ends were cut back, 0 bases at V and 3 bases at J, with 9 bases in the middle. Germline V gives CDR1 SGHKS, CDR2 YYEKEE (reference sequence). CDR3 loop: CASSLATVDYGYTF. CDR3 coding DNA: TGTGCCAGCAGCTTGGCCACAGTGGACTATGGCTACACCTTC.

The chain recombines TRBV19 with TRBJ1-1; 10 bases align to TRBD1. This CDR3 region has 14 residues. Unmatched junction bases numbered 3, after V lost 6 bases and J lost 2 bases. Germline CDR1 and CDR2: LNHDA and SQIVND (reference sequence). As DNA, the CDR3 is TGTGCCAGTAGGCGGGACAGGGGCAACACTGAAGCTTTCTTT. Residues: CASRRDRGNTEAFF.

CDR3 residues: CASSLGRGPSYEQYF. CDR3 DNA sequence: TGTGCCAGCAGCTTAGGGAGGGGACCCTCCTACGAGCAGTACTTC. The chain carries TRBV11-2 and TRBJ2-7; D possibly corresponds to TRBD2 (6 bases). Germline-derived CDR1 and CDR2 are SGHAT and FQNNGV. The CDR3 length is 15 residues. V was shortened by 1 base and J by 0 bases, with 10 bases between the two germline ends.

CDR3 loop: CASSGPQTELNTDTQYF. CDR3 nucleotides: TGTGCCAGCAGCGGCCCCCAGACCGAGTTAAACACAGATACGCAGTATTTT. This chain uses TRBV2 with TRBJ2-3; no reliable D call. Looked up from germline, CDR1 is SNHLY and CDR2 is FYNNEI. The CDR3 extends over 17 amino acids. V gave up 6 bases and J gave up 2 bases, with 21 bases separating them.

The CDR3 nucleotides read TGTGCCAGTAGGGGACTAGCTCCCACAGATACGCAGTATTTT. Amino acids: CASRGLAPTDTQYF. The gene calls are TRBV19 and TRBJ2-3; TRBD2 aligns across 9 bases. Trimming removed 6 bases from V and 2 bases from J; junction bases left unmatched: 3. The CDR3 totals 14 residues. Germline V lookup: CDR1 LNHDA, CDR2 SQIVND (reference sequence).

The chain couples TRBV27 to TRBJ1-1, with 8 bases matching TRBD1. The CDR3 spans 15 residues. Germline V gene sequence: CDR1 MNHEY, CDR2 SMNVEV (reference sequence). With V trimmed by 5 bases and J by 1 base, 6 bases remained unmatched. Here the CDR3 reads CASSALQGGNTEAFF. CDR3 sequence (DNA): TGTGCCAGCAGTGCCTTACAGGGGGGGAACACTGAAGCTTTCTTT.

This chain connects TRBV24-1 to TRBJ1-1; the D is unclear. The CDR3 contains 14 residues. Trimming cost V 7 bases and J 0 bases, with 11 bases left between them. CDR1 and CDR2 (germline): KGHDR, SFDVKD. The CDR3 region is CATRSGDMNTEAFF. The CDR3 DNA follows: TGTGCCACCAGGAGCGGGGATATGAACACTGAAGCTTTCTTT.

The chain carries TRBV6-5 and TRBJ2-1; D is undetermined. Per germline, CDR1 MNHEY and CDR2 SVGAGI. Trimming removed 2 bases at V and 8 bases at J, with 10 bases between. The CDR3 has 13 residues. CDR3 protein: CASSYRSSDEQFF. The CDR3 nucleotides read TGTGCCAGCAGTTACCGTTCCTCGGATGAGCAGTTCTTC.

CDR3 protein: CASSLGGTDISYEQYF. As DNA, the CDR3 is TGCGCCAGCAGCTTGGGTGGGACAGATATCTCCTACGAGCAGTACTTC. This chain uses TRBV5-1 with TRBJ2-7; 7 bases are a match to TRBD1. CDR3 length: 16 amino acids. Germline V CDR1 and CDR2: SGHRS, YFSETQ. V trimming: 0 bases; J trimming: 0 bases; junction bases outside the gene matches: 6.

CDR3 region: CASSSSGAHYEQYF. The DNA for the CDR3 is TGTGCCAGCAGTTCCAGCGGGGCTCATTACGAGCAGTACTTC. The chain joins TRBV7-6 to TRBJ2-7; 7 bases map to TRBD2. The germline gives CDR1 SGHVS, CDR2 FNYEAQ. The CDR3 is 14 amino acids. J lost 4 bases, V lost 6 bases, and 9 bases had no gene match.

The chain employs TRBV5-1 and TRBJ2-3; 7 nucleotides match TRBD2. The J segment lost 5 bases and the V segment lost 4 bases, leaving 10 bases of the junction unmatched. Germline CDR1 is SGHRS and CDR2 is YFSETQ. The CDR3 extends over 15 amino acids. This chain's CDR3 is CASSRGTIVEDTQYF. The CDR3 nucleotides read TGCGCCAGCAGCCGAGGGACTATTGTGGAAGATACGCAGTATTTT.

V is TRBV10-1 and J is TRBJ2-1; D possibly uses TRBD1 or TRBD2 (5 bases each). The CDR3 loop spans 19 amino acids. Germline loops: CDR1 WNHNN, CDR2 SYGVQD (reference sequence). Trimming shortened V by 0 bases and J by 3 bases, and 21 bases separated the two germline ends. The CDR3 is CASSESAGLRGSNYNEQFF. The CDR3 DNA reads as TGCGCCAGCAGTGAGTCGGCAGGGTTACGGGGATCCAACTACAATGAGCAGTTCTTC.

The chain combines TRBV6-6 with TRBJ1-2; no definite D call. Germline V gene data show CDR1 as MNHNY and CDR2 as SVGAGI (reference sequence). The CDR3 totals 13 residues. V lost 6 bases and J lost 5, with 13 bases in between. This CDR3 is CASSQDGQYGYTF. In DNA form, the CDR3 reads TGTGCCAGCAGCCAGGACGGTCAATATGGCTACACCTTC.

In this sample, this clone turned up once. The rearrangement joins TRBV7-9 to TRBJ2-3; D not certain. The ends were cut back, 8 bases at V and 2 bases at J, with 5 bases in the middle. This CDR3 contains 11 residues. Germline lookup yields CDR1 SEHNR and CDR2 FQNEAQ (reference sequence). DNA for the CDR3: TGTGCCAGCGGAATCACAGATACGCAGTATTTT. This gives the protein CASGITDTQYF. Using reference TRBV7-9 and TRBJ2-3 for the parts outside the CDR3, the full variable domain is DTGVSQNPRHKITKRGQNVTFRCDPISEHNRLYWYRQTLGQGPEFLTYFQNEAQLEKSRLLSDRFSAERPKGSFSTLEIQRTEQGDSAMYLCASGITDTQYFGPGTRLTVL.